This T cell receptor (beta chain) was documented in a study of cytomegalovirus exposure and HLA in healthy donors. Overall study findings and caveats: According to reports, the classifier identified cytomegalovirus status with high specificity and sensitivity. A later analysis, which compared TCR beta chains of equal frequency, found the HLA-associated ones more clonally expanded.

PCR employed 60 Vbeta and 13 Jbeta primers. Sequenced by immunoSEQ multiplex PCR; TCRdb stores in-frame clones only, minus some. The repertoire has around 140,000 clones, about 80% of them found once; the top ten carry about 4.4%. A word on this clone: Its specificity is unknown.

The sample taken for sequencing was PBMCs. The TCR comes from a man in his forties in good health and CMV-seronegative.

CDR3 in DNA: TGTGCCAGCAGCGTAGAACTCCACCTGAACACCGGGGAGCTGTTTTTT. Protein: CASSVELHLNTGELFF. This chain joins TRBV9 and TRBJ2-2; D gene uncertain. Germline V gives CDR1 SGDLS, CDR2 YYNGEE. The CDR3 contains 16 residues. Trimming took 0 bases from V and 1 from J, leaving 10 bases between them.